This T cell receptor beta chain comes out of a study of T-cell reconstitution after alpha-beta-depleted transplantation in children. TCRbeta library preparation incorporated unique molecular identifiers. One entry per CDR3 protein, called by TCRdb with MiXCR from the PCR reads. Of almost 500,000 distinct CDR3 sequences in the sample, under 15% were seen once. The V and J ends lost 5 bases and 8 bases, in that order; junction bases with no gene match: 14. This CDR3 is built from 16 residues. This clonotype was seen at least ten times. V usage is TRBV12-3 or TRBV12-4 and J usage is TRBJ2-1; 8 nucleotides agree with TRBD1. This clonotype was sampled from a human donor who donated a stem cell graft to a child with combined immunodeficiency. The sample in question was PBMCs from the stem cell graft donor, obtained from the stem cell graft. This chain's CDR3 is CASSRMPGQDADEQFF. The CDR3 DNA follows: TGTGCCAGCAGTCGAATGCCGGGACAGGACGCCGATGAGCAGTTCTTC.